Given below is one TCR beta chain in context. The authors ran a second PCR of roughly 6 to 12 cycles using a sample-barcoded 5' primer and a J-beta primer mix. One entry per CDR3 protein, called by TCRdb with MiXCR from the 5' RACE reads. Seen here are 1.5 million to 2 million distinct CDR3 sequences, 28% observed once, and the top ten hold 7.7%. Trimming pared 4 bases from V and 0 bases from J, leaving 12 bases between. This CDR3 is 15 amino acids long. CDR1 GTSNPN and CDR2 SVGIG come from the germline V gene (reference sequence). The sample belongs to a study of blood T cells in healthy people across ages. Each donor gave 9.5 to 10 milliliters of peripheral blood.

Material for sequencing was blood. The chain couples TRBV30 to TRBJ2-2; D uncertain. The clonotype comes from a woman aged 25 to 39 in good health. This CDR3 is CAWTKDRANTGELFF. The CDR3 nucleotides read TGTGCCTGGACCAAGGACCGCGCGAACACCGGGGAGCTGTTTTTT. Filled out from reference TRBV30 and TRBJ2-2, the complete variable domain reads SQTIHQWPATLVQPVGSPLSLECTVEGTSNPNLYWYRQAAGRGLQLLFYSVGIGQISSEVPQNLSASRPQDRQFILSSKKLLLSDSGFYLCAWTKDRANTGELFFGEGSRLTVL.